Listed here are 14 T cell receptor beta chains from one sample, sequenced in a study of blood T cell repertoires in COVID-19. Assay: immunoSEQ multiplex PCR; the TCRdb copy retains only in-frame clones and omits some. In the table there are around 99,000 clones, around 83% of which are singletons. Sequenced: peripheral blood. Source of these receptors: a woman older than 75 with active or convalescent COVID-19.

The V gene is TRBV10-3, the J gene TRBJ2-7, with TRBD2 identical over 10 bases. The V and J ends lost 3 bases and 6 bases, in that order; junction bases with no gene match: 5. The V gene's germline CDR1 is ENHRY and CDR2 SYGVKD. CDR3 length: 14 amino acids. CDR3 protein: CAISDPAGGSEQYF. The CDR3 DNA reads TGTGCCATCAGTGATCCAGCGGGAGGGTCCGAGCAGTACTTC.

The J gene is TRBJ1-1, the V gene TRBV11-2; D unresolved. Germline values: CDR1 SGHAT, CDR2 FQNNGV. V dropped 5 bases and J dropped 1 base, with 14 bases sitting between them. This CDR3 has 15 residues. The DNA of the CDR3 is TGTGCCAGCAGCCCAAAGCGGGGTTCGAACACTGAAGCTTTCTTT. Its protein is CASSPKRGSNTEAFF.

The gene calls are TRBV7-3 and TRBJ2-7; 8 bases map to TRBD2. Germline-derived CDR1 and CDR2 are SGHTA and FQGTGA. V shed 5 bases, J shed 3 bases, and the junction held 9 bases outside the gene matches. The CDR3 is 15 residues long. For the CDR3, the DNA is TGTGCCAGCAGCCCCGCGGGGGGATCGATCTACGAGCAGTACTTC. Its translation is CASSPAGGSIYEQYF.

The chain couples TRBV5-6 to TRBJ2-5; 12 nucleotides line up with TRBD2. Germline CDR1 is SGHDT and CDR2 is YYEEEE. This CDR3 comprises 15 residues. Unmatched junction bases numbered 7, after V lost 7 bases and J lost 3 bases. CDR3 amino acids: CASEPWTSGKETQYF. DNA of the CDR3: TGTGCCAGCGAACCCTGGACTAGCGGGAAAGAGACCCAGTACTTC.

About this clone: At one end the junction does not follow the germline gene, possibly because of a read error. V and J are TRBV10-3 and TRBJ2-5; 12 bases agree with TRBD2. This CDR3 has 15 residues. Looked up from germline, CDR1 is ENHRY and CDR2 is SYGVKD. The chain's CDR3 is CAISGTSGVQENQYF. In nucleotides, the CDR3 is TGTGCCATCAGTGGGACTAGCGGGGTACAAGAGAACCAGTACTTC.

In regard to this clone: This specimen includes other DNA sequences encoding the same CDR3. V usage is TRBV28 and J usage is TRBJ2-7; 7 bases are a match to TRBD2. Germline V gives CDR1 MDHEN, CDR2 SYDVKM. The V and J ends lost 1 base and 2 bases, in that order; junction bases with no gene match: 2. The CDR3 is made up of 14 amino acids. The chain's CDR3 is CASSLSSGTYEQYF. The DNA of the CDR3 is TGTGCCAGCAGTTTATCTAGCGGAACCTACGAGCAGTACTTC.

CDR3 residues: CASSAIARGYTF. The CDR3 DNA reads as TGTGCCAGCTCCGCCATTGCCAGGGGCTACACCTTC. V usage is TRBV18 and J usage is TRBJ1-2, with unresolved D. The CDR3 covers 12 residues. Germline assignment: CDR1 KGHSH and CDR2 LQKENI. V dropped 6 bases and J dropped 8 bases, with 13 bases sitting between them. The full variable domain, its missing parts supplied by reference TRBV18 and TRBJ1-2, is NAGVMQNPRHLVRRRGQEARLRCSPMKGHSHVYWYRQLPEEGLKFMVYLQKENIIDESGMPKERFSAEFPKEGPSILRIQQVVRGDSAAYFCASSAIARGYTFGSGTRLTVV.

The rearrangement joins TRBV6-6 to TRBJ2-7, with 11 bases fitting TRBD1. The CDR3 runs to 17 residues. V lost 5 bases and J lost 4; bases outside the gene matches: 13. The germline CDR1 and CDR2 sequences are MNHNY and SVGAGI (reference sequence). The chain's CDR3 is CASSRYLSGTGGYEQYF. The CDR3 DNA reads TGTGCCAGCAGTCGTTACTTATCCGGGACAGGGGGGTACGAGCAGTACTTC.

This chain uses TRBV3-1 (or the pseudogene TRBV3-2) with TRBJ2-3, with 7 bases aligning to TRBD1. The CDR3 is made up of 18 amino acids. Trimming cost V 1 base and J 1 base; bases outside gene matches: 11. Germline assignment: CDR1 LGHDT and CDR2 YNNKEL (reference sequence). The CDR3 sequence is CASSQGAPGQRGTDTQYF. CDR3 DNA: TGTGCCAGCAGCCAAGGTGCCCCGGGACAGCGAGGCACAGATACGCAGTATTTT.

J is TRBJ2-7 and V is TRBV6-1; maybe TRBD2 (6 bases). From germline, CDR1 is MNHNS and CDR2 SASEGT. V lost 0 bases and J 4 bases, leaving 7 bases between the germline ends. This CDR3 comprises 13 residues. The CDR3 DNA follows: TGTGCCAGCAGTGAAGCACGGGGGTACGAGCAGTACTTC. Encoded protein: CASSEARGYEQYF.

The CDR3 DNA reads TGTGCCAGCAGCCTAACTAGACTAGCGGGAGCCTACGAGCAGTACTTC. Translating gives CASSLTRLAGAYEQYF. The V gene is TRBV7-2, the J gene TRBJ2-7; TRBD2 aligns across 12 bases. The V and J ends lost 5 bases and 2 bases, in that order; junction bases with no gene match: 7. The length of the CDR3 is 16 residues. CDR1 and CDR2 from the germline V gene are SGHTA and FQGNSA.

The CDR3 spells CASSLAVQGGVEQFF. The CDR3 DNA is TGTGCCAGCAGCTTAGCCGTTCAGGGCGGGGTTGAGCAGTTCTTC. This chain uses TRBV7-2 with TRBJ2-1, with D possibly TRBD2 on 6 matching bases. The germline V gene encodes CDR1 SGHTA and CDR2 FQGNSA. The CDR3 covers 15 residues. V was pared by 0 bases and J by 9 bases, with 15 bases between. Based on the CDR3 plus reference TRBV7-2 and TRBJ2-1, the full variable domain is GAGVSQSPSNKVTEKGKDVELRCDPISGHTALYWYRQSLGQGLEFLIYFQGNSAPDKSGLPSDRFSAERTGGSVSTLTIQRTQQEDSAVYLCASSLAVQGGVEQFFGPGTRLTVL.

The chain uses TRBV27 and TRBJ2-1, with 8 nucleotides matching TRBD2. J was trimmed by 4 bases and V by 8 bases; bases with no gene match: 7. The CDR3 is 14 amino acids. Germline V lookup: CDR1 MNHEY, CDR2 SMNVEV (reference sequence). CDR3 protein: CASLSGSGYNEQFF. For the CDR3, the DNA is TGTGCCAGCTTAAGCGGGAGCGGTTACAATGAGCAGTTCTTC.

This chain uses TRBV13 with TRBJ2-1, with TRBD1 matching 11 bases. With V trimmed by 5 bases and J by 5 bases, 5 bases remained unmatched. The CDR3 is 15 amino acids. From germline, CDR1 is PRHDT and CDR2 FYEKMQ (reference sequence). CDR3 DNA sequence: TGTGCCAGCAGCCCGGACAGGGGGCTCAACAATGAGCAGTTCTTC. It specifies CASSPDRGLNNEQFF.